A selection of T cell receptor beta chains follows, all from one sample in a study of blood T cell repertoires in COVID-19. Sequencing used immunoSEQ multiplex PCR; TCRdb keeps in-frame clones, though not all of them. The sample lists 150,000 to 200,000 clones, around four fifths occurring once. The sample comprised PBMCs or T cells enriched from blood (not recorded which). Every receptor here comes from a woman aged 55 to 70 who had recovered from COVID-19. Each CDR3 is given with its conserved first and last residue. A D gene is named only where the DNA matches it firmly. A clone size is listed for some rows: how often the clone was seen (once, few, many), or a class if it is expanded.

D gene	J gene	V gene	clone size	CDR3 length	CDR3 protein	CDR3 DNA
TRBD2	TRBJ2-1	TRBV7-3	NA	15	CASSLERGAYNEQFF	TGTGCCAGCAGCTTAGAGCGGGGGGCCTACAATGAGCAGTTCTTC
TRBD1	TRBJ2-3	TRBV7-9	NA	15	CASSLSGTGANTQYF	TGTGCCAGCAGCTTGTCCGGGACAGGGGCTAATACGCAGTATTTT
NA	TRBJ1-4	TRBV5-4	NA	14	CASSLAGVEEKLFF	TGTGCCAGCAGCTTGGCAGGGGTGGAAGAAAAACTGTTTTTT
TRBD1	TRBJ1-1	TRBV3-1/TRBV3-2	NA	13	CASSQGTGAEAFF	TGTGCCAGCAGCCAAGGGACAGGGGCTGAAGCTTTCTTT
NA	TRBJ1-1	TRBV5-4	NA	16	CASSSKGGNMNTEAFF	TGTGCCAGCAGCTCAAAGGGGGGGAACATGAACACTGAAGCTTTCTTT
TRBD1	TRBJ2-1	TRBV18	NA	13	CASSEIQGNEQFF	TGTGCCAGCTCAGAGATACAGGGGAATGAGCAGTTCTTC
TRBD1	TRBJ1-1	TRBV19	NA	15	CASSTAGTVNTEAFF	TGTGCCAGTAGTACTGCCGGGACAGTGAACACTGAAGCTTTCTTT
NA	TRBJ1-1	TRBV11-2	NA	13	CASSLGGATEAFF	TGTGCCAGCAGCTTAGGAGGCGCCACTGAAGCTTTCTTT
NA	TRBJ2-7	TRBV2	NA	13	CASSEQGRGEQYF	TGTGCCAGCAGTGAACAGGGGCGAGGCGAGCAGTACTTC
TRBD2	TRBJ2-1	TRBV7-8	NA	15	CASSSSGGLYNEQFF	TGTGCCAGCAGTTCTAGCGGGGGCCTCTACAATGAGCAGTTCTTC
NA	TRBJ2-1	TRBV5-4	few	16	CASSLGRGGSYNEQFF	TGTGCCAGCAGCTTGGGTAGGGGCGGCTCCTACAATGAGCAGTTCTTC
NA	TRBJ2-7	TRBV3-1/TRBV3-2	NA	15	CASSQVLRLVLEQYF	TGTGCCAGCAGCCAAGTTCTTCGACTAGTCCTCGAGCAGTACTTC
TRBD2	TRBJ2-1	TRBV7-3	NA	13	CASSPQRGNEQFF	TGTGCCAGCAGCCCACAGCGGGGCAATGAGCAGTTCTTC
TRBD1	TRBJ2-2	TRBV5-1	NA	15	CASTRDSTYTGELFF	TGCGCCAGCACTCGGGACAGTACTTACACCGGGGAGCTGTTTTTT
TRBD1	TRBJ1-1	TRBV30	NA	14	CAWSGDRINTEAFF	TGTGCCTGGAGCGGGGACAGGATAAACACTGAAGCTTTCTTT
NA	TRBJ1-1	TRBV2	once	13	CASSGQGITEAFF	TGTGCCAGCAGTGGCCAGGGAATCACTGAAGCTTTCTTT
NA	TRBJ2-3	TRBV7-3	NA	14	CASSLNGFTDTQYF	TGTGCCAGCAGCTTAAACGGTTTCACAGATACGCAGTATTTT
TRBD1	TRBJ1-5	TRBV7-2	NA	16	CASSISGTGGYEPQHF	TGTGCCAGCAGCATTTCCGGGACAGGGGGGTATGAGCCCCAGCATTTT
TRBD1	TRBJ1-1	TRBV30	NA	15	CAWSQQGAINTEAFF	TGTGCCTGGAGTCAACAGGGGGCTATTAACACTGAAGCTTTCTTT
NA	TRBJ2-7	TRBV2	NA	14	CASSGGRGSYEQYF	TGTGCCAGCAGTGGGGGGAGGGGGTCCTACGAGCAGTACTTC
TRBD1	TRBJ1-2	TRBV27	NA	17	CASSPSDRGGPRSGYTF	TGTGCCAGCAGTCCCTCCGACAGGGGAGGGCCCAGGAGTGGCTACACCTTC
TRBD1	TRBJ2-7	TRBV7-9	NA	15	CASSVGQGGVSEQYF	TGTGCCAGCAGCGTGGGACAGGGGGGGGTATCCGAGCAGTACTTC
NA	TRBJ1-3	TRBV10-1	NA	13	CASSDPVLNTIYF	TGCGCCAGCAGTGACCCGGTACTCAACACCATATATTTT
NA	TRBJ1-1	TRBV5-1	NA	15	CASSLWGQANTEAFF	TGCGCCAGCAGCCTCTGGGGACAAGCGAACACTGAAGCTTTCTTT
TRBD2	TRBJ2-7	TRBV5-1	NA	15	CASSLDGRGAGEQYF	TGCGCCAGCAGCTTAGATGGGAGGGGCGCGGGGGAGCAGTACTTC
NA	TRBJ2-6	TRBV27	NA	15	CASSSRVSGANVLTF	TGTGCCAGCAGTTCCAGGGTTTCTGGGGCCAACGTCCTGACTTTC
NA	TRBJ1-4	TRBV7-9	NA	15	CASSSQQGWDEKLFF	TGTGCCAGCAGCTCCCAACAGGGATGGGATGAAAAACTGTTTTTT
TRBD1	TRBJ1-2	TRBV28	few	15	CASSNAGGPNYGYTF	TGTGCCAGCAGTAATGCAGGGGGCCCTAACTATGGCTACACCTTC
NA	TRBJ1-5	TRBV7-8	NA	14	CASSLATDRLTQHF	TGTGCCAGCAGCTTAGCGACAGACCGTCTGACCCAGCATTTT
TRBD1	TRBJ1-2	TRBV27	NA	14	CASSLQGRFYGYTF	TGTGCCAGCAGCCTACAGGGGCGATTCTATGGCTACACCTTC
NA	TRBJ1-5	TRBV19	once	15	CASSPVGGSNQPQHF	TGTGCCAGTAGTCCCGTGGGAGGGAGCAATCAGCCCCAGCATTTT
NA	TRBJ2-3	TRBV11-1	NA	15	CASSRLGGSTDTQYF	TGTGCCAGCAGCCGCCTCGGGGGTAGCACAGATACGCAGTATTTT
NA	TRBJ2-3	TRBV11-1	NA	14	CASSFLSYTDTQYF	TGTGCCAGCAGCTTTTTGTCCTACACAGATACGCAGTATTTT
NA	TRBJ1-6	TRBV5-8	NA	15	CASSLGSVYSSPLHF	TGTGCCAGCAGCTTGGGTTCGGTCTACAGTTCACCCCTCCACTTT
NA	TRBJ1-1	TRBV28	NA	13	CASRRTANTEAFF	TGTGCCAGCAGAAGGACAGCGAACACTGAAGCTTTCTTT
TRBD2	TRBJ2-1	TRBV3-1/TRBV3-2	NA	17	CASSQATSGSSYNEQFF	TGTGCCAGCAGCCAAGCCACTAGCGGGAGCTCCTACAATGAGCAGTTCTTC
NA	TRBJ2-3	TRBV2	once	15	CASRPTAPSTDTQYF	TGTGCCAGCAGGCCGACTGCGCCTAGCACAGATACGCAGTATTTT
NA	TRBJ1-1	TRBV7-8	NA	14	CATHGLLSGTEAFF	TGTGCCACTCATGGACTCCTCTCGGGAACTGAAGCTTTCTTT
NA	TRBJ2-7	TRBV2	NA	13	CASSPGPAGEQYF	TGTGCCAGCAGCCCCGGTCCGGCGGGGGAGCAGTACTTC
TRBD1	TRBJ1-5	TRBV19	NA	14	CASSPGTGTQPQHF	TGTGCCAGTAGTCCCGGGACAGGGACTCAGCCCCAGCATTTT
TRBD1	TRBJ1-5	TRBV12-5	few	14	CASAPGQYNQPQHF	TGTGCTAGTGCCCCGGGACAGTACAATCAGCCCCAGCATTTT
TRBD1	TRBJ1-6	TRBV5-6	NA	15	CASSSGTGWKSPLHF	TGTGCCAGCAGCTCGGGGACAGGGTGGAAGTCACCCCTCCACTTT
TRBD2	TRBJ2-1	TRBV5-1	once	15	CASSLTSGSGSEQFF	TGCGCCAGCAGCTTGACTAGCGGGAGTGGTAGTGAGCAGTTCTTC
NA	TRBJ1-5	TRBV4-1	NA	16	CASSQDLDTSNQPQHF	TGCGCCAGCAGCCAGGATTTGGACACTAGCAATCAGCCCCAGCATTTT
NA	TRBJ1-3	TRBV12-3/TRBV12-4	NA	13	CASRLSSGNTIYF	TGTGCCAGCAGACTGAGCTCTGGAAACACCATATATTTT
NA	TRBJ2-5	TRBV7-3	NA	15	CASSLNAGGRETQYF	TGTGCCAGCAGCTTAAACGCAGGGGGGCGGGAGACCCAGTACTTC